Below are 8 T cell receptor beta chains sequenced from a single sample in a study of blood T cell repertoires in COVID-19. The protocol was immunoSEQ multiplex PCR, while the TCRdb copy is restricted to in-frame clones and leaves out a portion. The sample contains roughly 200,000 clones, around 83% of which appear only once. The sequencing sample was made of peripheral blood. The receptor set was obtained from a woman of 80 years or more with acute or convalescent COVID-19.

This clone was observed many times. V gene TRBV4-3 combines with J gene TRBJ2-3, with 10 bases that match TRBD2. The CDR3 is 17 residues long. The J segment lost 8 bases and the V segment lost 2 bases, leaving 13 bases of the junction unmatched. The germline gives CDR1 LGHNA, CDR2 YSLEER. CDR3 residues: CASSQRGGLAGEGTQYF. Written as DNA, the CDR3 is TGCGCCAGCAGCCAAAGAGGAGGGCTAGCGGGAGAAGGTACGCAGTATTTT.

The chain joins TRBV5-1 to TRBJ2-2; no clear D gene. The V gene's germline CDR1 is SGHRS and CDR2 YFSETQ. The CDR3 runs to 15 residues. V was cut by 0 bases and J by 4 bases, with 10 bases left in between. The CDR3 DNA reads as TGCGCCAGCAGCTTGGCCATAAGAGTCACCGGGGAGCTGTTTTTT. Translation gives CASSLAIRVTGELFF.

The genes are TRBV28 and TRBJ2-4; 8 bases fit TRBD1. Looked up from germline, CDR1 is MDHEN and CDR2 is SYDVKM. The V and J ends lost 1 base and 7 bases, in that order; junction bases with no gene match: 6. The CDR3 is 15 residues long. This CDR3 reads CASSLFRDRFNIQYF. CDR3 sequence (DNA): TGTGCCAGCAGTTTATTCCGGGACAGGTTTAACATTCAGTACTTC.

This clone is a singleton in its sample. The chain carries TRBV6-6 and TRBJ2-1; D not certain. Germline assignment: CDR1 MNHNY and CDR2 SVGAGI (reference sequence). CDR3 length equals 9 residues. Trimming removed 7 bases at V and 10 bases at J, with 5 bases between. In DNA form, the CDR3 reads TGTGCCAGCACGTCCGAGCAGTTCTTC. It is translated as CASTSEQFF.

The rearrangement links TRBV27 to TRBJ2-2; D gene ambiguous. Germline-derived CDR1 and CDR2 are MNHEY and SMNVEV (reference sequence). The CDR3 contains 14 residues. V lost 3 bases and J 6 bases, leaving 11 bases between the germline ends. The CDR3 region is CASSLWAESGELFF. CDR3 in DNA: TGTGCCAGCAGTTTGTGGGCTGAATCCGGGGAGCTGTTTTTT.

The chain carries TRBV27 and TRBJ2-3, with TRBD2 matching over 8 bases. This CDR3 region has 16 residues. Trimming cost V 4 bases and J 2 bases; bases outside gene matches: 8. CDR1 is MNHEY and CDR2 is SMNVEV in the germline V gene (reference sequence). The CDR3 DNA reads TGTGCCAGCAGTTGGTTCAGCGGGGGAAACACAGATACGCAGTATTTT. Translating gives CASSWFSGGNTDTQYF.

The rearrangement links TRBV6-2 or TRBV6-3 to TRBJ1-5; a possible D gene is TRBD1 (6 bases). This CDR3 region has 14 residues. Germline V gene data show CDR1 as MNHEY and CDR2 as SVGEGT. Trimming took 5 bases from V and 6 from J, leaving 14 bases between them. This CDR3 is CASSDPGTPQPQHF. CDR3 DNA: TGTGCCAGCAGTGATCCCGGGACACCTCAGCCCCAGCATTTT.

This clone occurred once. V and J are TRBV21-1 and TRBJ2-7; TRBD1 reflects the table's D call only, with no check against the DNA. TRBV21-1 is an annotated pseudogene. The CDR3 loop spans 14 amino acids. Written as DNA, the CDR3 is TGTGCCAGCAGCTCGACAGGGAAAGACTACGAGCAGTACTTC. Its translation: CASSSTGKDYEQYF.